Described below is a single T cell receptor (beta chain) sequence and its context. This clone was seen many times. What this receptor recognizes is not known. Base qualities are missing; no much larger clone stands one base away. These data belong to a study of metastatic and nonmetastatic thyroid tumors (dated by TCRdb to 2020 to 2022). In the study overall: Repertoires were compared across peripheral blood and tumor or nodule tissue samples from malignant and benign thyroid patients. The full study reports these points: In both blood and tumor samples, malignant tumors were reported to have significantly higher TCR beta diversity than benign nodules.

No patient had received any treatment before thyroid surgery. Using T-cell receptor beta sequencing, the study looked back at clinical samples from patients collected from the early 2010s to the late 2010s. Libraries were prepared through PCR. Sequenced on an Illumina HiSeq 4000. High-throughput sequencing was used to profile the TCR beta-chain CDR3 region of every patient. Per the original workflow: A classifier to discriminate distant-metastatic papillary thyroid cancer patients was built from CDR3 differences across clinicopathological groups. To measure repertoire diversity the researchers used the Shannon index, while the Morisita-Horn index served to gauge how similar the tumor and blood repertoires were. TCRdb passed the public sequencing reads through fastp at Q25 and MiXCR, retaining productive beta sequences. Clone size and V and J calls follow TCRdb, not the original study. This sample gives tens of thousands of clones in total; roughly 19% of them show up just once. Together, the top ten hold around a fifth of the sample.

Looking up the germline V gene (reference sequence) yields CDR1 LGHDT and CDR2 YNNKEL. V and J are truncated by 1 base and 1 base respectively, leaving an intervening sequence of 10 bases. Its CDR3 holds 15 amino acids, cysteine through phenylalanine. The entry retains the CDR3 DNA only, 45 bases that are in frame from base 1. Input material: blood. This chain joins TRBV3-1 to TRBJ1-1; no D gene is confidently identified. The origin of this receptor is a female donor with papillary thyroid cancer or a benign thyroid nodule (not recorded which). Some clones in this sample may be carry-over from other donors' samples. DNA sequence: TGTGCCAGCAGCCAAGCGAGCCAGGCGAACACTGAAGCTTTCTTT. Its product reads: CASSQASQANTEAFF.